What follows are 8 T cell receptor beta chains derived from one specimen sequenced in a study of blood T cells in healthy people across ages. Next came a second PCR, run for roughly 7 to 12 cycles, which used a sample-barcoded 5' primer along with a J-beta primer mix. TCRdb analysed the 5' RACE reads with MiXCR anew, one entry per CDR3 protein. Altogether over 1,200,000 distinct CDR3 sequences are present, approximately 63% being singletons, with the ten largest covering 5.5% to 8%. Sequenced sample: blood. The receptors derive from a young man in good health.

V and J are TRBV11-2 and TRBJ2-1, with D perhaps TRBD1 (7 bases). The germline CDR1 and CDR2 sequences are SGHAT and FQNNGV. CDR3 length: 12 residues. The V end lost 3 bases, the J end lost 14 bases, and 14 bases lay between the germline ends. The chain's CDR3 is CASSLGGTEEFF. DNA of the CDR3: TGTGCCAGCAGCTTGGGCGGGACAGAGGAGTTCTTC.

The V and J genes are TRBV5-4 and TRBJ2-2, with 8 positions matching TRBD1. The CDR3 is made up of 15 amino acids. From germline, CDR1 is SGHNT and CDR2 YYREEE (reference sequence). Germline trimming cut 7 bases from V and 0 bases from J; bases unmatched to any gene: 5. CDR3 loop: CASRPDRANTGELFF. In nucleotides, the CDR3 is TGTGCCAGCCGCCCGGACAGGGCGAACACCGGGGAGCTGTTTTTT.

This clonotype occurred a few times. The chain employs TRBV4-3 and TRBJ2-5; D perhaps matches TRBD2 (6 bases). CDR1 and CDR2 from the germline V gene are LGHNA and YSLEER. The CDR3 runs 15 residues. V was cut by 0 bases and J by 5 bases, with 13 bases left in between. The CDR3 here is CASSQELAFRETQYF. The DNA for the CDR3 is TGCGCCAGCAGCCAAGAACTAGCTTTCAGGGAGACCCAGTACTTC.

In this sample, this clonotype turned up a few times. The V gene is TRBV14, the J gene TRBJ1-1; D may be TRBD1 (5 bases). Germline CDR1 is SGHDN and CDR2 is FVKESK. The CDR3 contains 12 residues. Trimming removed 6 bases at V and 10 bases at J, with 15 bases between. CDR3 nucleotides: TGTGCCAGCAGTGCCTACTCAGGGCTAGCTTTCTTT. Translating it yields CASSAYSGLAFF. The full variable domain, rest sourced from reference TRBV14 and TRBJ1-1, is EAGVTQFPSHSVIEKGQTVTLRCDPISGHDNLYWYRRVMGKEIKFLLHFVKESKQDESGMPNNRFLAERTGGTYSTLKVQPAELEDSGVYFCASSAYSGLAFFGQGTRLTVV.

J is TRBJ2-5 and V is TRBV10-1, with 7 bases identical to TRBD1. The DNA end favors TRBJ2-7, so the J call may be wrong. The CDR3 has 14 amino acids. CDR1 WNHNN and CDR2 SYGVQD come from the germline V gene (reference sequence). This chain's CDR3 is CASSEDRVVNEQYF. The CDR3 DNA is TGCGCCAGCAGTGAGGACAGGGTTGTCAACGAGCAGTACTTC.

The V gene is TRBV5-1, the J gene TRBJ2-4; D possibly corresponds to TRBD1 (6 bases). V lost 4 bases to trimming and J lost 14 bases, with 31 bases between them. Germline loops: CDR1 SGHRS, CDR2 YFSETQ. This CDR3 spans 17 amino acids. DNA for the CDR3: TGCGCCAGCAGCCTAGGGACACCACGACTACTCTTTCGATTGAAGTACTTC. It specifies CASSLGTPRLLFRLKYF.

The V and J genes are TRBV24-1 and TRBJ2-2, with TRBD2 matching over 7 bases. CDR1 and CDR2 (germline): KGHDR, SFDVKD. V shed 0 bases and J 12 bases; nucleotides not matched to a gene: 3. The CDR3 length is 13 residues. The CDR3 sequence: CATSDLGGEKLFF. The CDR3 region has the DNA TGTGCCACCAGTGATTTGGGGGGGGAGAAGCTGTTTTTT.

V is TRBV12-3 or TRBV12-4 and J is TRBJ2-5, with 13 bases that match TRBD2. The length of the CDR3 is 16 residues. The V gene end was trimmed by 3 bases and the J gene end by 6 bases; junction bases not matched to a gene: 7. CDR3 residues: CASSFLSGLAGKTQYF. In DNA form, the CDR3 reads TGTGCCAGCAGTTTCCTCTCGGGACTAGCGGGAAAGACCCAGTACTTC.